The 25 T cell receptor beta chains below come from one sample, sequenced in a study of shared clonotypes between healthy human individuals. Data came from immunoSEQ multiplex PCR; TCRdb stores just in-frame clones and leaves some out. The data contain millions of clones, 90% to 95% of them singletons. Sequences were obtained from naive CD4+ T cells sorted from blood. Subset of the sample: CD45RA+ positively selected. The receptors here all came from a man younger than 30 in good health.

About this clone: This sample also contains other DNA sequences that code for the same CDR3. The chain couples TRBV5-1 to TRBJ2-2; TRBD2 matches at 7 bases. Per the germline V gene, CDR1 is SGHRS and CDR2 is YFSETQ. The V and J ends lost 4 bases and 2 bases, in that order; junction bases with no gene match: 5. The length of the CDR3 is 15 residues. The CDR3 protein is CASSAGGVNTGELFF. In nucleotides, the CDR3 is TGCGCCAGCAGCGCTGGGGGGGTTAACACCGGGGAGCTGTTTTTT.

This rearrangement joins TRBV15 to TRBJ1-2, with a possible D match to TRBD1 (5 bases). Germline V gene lookup returns CDR1 LNHNV and CDR2 YYDKDF (reference sequence). V dropped 0 bases and J dropped 4 bases, with 9 bases sitting between them. This CDR3 contains 14 residues. The CDR3 protein is CATSREPGTYGYTF. The CDR3 region has the DNA TGTGCCACCAGCAGAGAGCCAGGGACCTATGGCTACACCTTC.

With respect to this clone: The sample contains more than one DNA sequence encoding this CDR3. The chain links TRBV10-3 to TRBJ2-2, with D possibly matching TRBD2 (5 bases). The CDR3 spans 14 residues. Trimming took off 2 bases at V and 2 bases at J, with 6 bases between the two ends. In germline, CDR1 is ENHRY, CDR2 SYGVKD. CDR3 DNA sequence: TGTGCCATCAGTGAGCGGGGTAACACCGGGGAGCTGTTTTTT. Translated: CAISERGNTGELFF.

CDR3 in amino acids: CASAYNPSGEDTQYF. CDR3 bases: TGCGCCAGCGCCTACAACCCTTCAGGGGAAGATACGCAGTATTTT. This sequence joins TRBV4-1 and TRBJ2-3, with a tentative D call TRBD1 (6 bases). The CDR3 sequence is 15 residues long. CDR1 is MGHRA and CDR2 is YSYEKL in the germline V gene. V dropped 8 bases and J dropped 5 bases, with 20 bases sitting between them.

This clone has a handful of counts. This chain uses TRBV28 with TRBJ1-1, with D possibly TRBD1 on 5 matching bases. Between the trimmed V and J ends, which lost 6 bases and 1 base, there was a span of 9 bases. CDR1 and CDR2 from the germline V gene are MDHEN and SYDVKM. This CDR3 has 13 residues. CDR3 sequence (DNA): TGTGCCAGCAGGTCGGGGGGGAACACTGAAGCTTTCTTT. Translated, it gives CASRSGGNTEAFF.

The rearrangement uses TRBV6-1 and TRBJ1-1; TRBD1 might be the D (6 bases). Trimming removed 4 bases from V and 5 bases from J, with 14 bases in between. Germline V gene data show CDR1 as MNHNS and CDR2 as SASEGT. The CDR3 runs to 14 residues. This chain's CDR3 is CASSGGAQRTEAFF. CDR3 coding DNA: TGTGCCAGCAGTGGGGGGGCGCAAAGGACTGAAGCTTTCTTT.

The J gene is TRBJ1-5, the V gene TRBV6-6; 8 positions agree with TRBD1. The CDR3 extends over 15 amino acids. Trimming removed 2 bases from V and 7 bases from J; junction bases left unmatched: 7. Germline CDR1 MNHNY, CDR2 SVGAGI (reference sequence). In DNA, the CDR3 is TGTGCCAGCAGTTACACCGGACAGGGTGGGCAGCCCCAGCATTTT. Translating gives CASSYTGQGGQPQHF.

The chain combines TRBV5-1 with TRBJ1-4; no firm D call. Looked up from germline, CDR1 is SGHRS and CDR2 is YFSETQ. The germline V and J ends were trimmed by 0 bases and 10 bases, with 10 bases remaining between them. This CDR3 region has 13 residues. DNA for the CDR3: TGCGCCAGCAGCTTGGCCGGGCAGCCAAAACTGTTTTTT. Protein product: CASSLAGQPKLFF.

The rearrangement joins TRBV2 to TRBJ1-4, with no clear D. V lost 5 bases, J lost 4 bases, and 14 bases lay in between. The germline CDR1 and CDR2 sequences are SNHLY and FYNNEI. This CDR3 comprises 15 residues. The CDR3 nucleotides read TGTGCCAGCAGTTTATCCGGGTCCAATAATGAAAAACTGTTTTTT. Amino acids: CASSLSGSNNEKLFF.

V usage is TRBV4-3 and J usage is TRBJ1-2; D not resolved. V shed 5 bases and J shed 4 bases, with 20 bases lying between them. CDR3 length: 16 amino acids. From germline, CDR1 is LGHNA and CDR2 YSLEER. The CDR3 DNA reads TGCGCCAGCAGCACCACCGCAGCGAAGGCTAGCTATGGCTACACCTTC. It codes for CASSTTAAKASYGYTF.

Comment on this clone: Other DNA sequences in the same sample also yield this CDR3. The chain carries TRBV2 and TRBJ2-5; unclear D gene. The V gene's germline CDR1 is SNHLY and CDR2 FYNNEI. This CDR3 contains 13 residues. Between the trimmed V and J ends, which lost 4 bases and 4 bases, there was a span of 10 bases. CDR3 sequence: CASSVRLAETQYF. The CDR3 DNA reads as TGTGCCAGCAGTGTAAGGCTGGCAGAGACCCAGTACTTC.

The chain carries TRBV2 and TRBJ2-3; TRBD2 aligns across 11 bases. The CDR3 covers 15 residues. Germline values: CDR1 SNHLY, CDR2 FYNNEI. The V segment lost 6 bases and the J segment 4 bases; nucleotides outside the gene matches: 6. The DNA for the CDR3 is TGTGCCAGCAGGACTAGCGGGATAAGGGCAGATACGCAGTATTTT. It specifies CASRTSGIRADTQYF.

The J gene is TRBJ2-1, the V gene TRBV29-1; no definite D call. V was clipped by 4 bases and J by 4 bases, with 8 bases between them. Germline-derived CDR1 and CDR2 are SQVTM and ANQGSEA. This CDR3 spans 12 amino acids. The CDR3, as DNA: TGCAGCGTTGTAAGGGCTTACAATGAGCAGTTCTTC. The encoded protein is CSVVRAYNEQFF.

This clone has a handful of counts. Other DNA variants within this sample encode the same CDR3. This chain connects TRBV6-1 to TRBJ1-1; no clear D. Trimming removed 6 bases from V and 4 bases from J, with 12 bases in between. The CDR3 has 13 residues. Germline loops: CDR1 MNHNS, CDR2 SASEGT. This CDR3 reads CASSVGGGTEAFF. The CDR3 DNA is TGTGCCAGCAGCGTGGGAGGCGGCACTGAAGCTTTCTTT.

For the CDR3, the DNA is TGTGCCTGCAACCGATTCGGGCTTAATTCACCCCTCCACTTT. Protein: CACNRFGLNSPLHF. The rearrangement joins TRBV7-8 to TRBJ1-6; D uncertain. The CDR3 is 14 amino acids. V lost 11 bases to trimming and J lost 6 bases, with 17 bases between them. CDR1 and CDR2 (germline): SGHVS, FQNEAQ.

The genes are TRBV2 and TRBJ1-1; 8 bases match TRBD1. The CDR3 sequence is 14 residues long. Losses at the gene ends were 2 bases for V and 4 bases for J; bases not matched to a gene: 3. CDR1 and CDR2 (germline): SNHLY, FYNNEI. The CDR3 loop is CASSEYRGGTEAFF. The CDR3 DNA reads as TGTGCCAGCAGTGAATACAGGGGGGGCACTGAAGCTTTCTTT.

V and J are TRBV27 and TRBJ2-2; possibly TRBD1 for D (6 bases). The germline V and J ends were trimmed by 2 bases and 4 bases, with 11 bases remaining between them. CDR3 length: 15 amino acids. Germline lookup yields CDR1 MNHEY and CDR2 SMNVEV (reference sequence). The CDR3 DNA reads TGTGCCAGCAGTTTACTGGGGGCGGGCACCGGGGAGCTGTTTTTT. The encoded protein is CASSLLGAGTGELFF.

This clone has only one observation. This chain links TRBV9 with TRBJ2-1; 8 bases are shared with TRBD2. J gave up 7 bases and V 0 bases, and 0 bases lay outside the gene matches. CDR3 length: 13 amino acids. CDR1 is SGDLS, CDR2 YYNGEE, per germline. CDR3 in DNA: TGTGCCAGCAGCGTAGGACTAGCGAATGAGCAGTTCTTC. Its translation is CASSVGLANEQFF.

Concerning this clone itself: This specimen includes other DNA sequences encoding the same CDR3. The CDR3 reads CASSYSRGGNTEAFF. CDR3 coding DNA: TGTGCCAGCAGTTACTCGCGCGGCGGGAACACTGAAGCTTTCTTT. V and J are TRBV6-5 and TRBJ1-1; unclear D gene. CDR1 MNHEY and CDR2 SVGAGI come from the germline V gene. The germline V and J ends were trimmed by 0 bases and 1 base, with 9 bases remaining between them. The CDR3 sequence is 15 residues long.

Remarks on this clone: The sample contains more than one DNA sequence encoding this CDR3. The chain's CDR3 is CASSATGSSYEQYF. CDR3 nucleotides: TGTGCCAGCAGTGCGACGGGAAGCTCCTACGAGCAGTACTTC. The chain combines TRBV2 with TRBJ2-7; D is possibly TRBD2 (5 bases). CDR1 and CDR2 from the germline V gene are SNHLY and FYNNEI. V shed 4 bases and J shed 0 bases, with 10 bases lying between them. There are 14 residues in the CDR3.

The chain employs TRBV5-4 and TRBJ1-2; D is uncertain. CDR3 length equals 14 residues. CDR1 is SGHNT, CDR2 YYREEE, per germline (reference sequence). V was clipped by 4 bases and J by 2 bases, with 12 bases between them. The CDR3 region is CASSPKTENYGYTF. The CDR3 bases are TGTGCCAGCAGCCCCAAGACGGAGAACTATGGCTACACCTTC.

Turning to this clone: Other nucleotide sequences in the sample specify the same CDR3. V is TRBV30 and J is TRBJ2-1, with D unresolved. Looked up from germline, CDR1 is GTSNPN and CDR2 is SVGIG (reference sequence). Trimming took off 5 bases at V and 3 bases at J, with 5 bases between the two ends. This CDR3 contains 11 residues. The CDR3 DNA sequence: TGTGCCTGGGGGGACTACAATGAGCAGTTCTTC. It specifies CAWGDYNEQFF.

V gene TRBV7-8 combines with J gene TRBJ2-1, with 9 bases fitting TRBD2. V shed 6 bases and J 7 bases; nucleotides not matched to a gene: 7. There are 14 residues in the CDR3. Germline V CDR1 and CDR2: SGHVS, FQNEAQ. The CDR3 DNA follows: TGTGCCAGCAGTGCGGGAGGGCCATTGAATGAGCAGTTCTTC. Its translation is CASSAGGPLNEQFF.

The rearrangement uses TRBV5-4 and TRBJ2-3, with D perhaps TRBD2 (6 bases). The germline V gene has CDR1 SGHNT and CDR2 YYREEE (reference sequence). Trimming left V 2 bases short and J 0 bases short, with 10 bases between. The CDR3 totals 15 residues. This CDR3 reads CASSFIGGSTDTQYF. The CDR3 DNA follows: TGTGCCAGCAGCTTCATCGGGGGTAGCACAGATACGCAGTATTTT.

The gene calls are TRBV20-1 and TRBJ1-2, with D possibly TRBD1 on 5 matching bases. This CDR3 spans 11 amino acids. V was cut by 6 bases and J by 8 bases, with 13 bases left in between. Germline CDR1 reads DFQATT; CDR2 reads SNEGSKA (reference sequence). The CDR3 spells CSAIRGKGYTF. The DNA for the CDR3 is TGCAGTGCCATTCGGGGGAAAGGCTACACCTTC.